Sequencing of this T cell receptor beta chain was carried out in a study of T-cell reconstitution after alpha-beta-depleted transplantation in children. TCRbeta library preparation incorporated unique molecular identifiers. A single record per CDR3 protein comes from TCRdb applying MiXCR to the PCR reads. The profile covers 300,000 to 350,000 distinct CDR3 sequences, with over 20% appearing a single time and roughly 11% taken by the ten largest. With regard to this clonotype: Its antigen is not identified. One end of the junction fails to match germline, which may point to a read error.

The CDR3 is 15 amino acids. Study observations and caveats: After one year, T-cell counts and TCRbeta diversity mostly came from new T cells. Alpha-beta T cells about two months after transplant reportedly derived from several hundred expanded graft clones. Some patients' high day-60 TCRbeta diversity was attributed to recipient cells surviving conditioning.

This TCR came from a male patient younger than 18 who had a stem cell transplant for acute lymphoblastic leukemia, so the T cells may come from the graft donor. This chain links TRBV12-3 or TRBV12-4 with TRBJ2-5; D might be TRBD2 (5 bases). The material sequenced was PBMCs, mostly from graft donor cells, taken 180 days after TCRalphabeta/CD19-depleted stem cell transplant. CDR3 residues: CVSSLSGIPAETQYF. Here the CDR3 DNA reads TGTGTCAGCAGTTTAAGCGGAATCCCGGCAGAGACCCAGTACTTC.